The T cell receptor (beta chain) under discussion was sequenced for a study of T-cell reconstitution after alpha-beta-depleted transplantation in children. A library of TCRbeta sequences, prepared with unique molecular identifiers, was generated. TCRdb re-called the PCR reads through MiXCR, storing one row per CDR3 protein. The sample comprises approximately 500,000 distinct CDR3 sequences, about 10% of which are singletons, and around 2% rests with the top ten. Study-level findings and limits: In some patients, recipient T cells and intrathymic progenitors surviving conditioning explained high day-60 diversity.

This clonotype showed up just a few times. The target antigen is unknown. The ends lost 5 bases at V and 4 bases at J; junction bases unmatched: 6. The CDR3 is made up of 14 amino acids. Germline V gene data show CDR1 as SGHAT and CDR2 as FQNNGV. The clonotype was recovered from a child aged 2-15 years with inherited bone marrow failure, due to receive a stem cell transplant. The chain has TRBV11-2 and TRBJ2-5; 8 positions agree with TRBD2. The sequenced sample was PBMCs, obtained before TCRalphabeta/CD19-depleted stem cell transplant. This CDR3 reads CASSLWSGGETQYF. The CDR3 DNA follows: TGTGCCAGCAGCCTCTGGAGCGGGGGAGAGACCCAGTACTTC.